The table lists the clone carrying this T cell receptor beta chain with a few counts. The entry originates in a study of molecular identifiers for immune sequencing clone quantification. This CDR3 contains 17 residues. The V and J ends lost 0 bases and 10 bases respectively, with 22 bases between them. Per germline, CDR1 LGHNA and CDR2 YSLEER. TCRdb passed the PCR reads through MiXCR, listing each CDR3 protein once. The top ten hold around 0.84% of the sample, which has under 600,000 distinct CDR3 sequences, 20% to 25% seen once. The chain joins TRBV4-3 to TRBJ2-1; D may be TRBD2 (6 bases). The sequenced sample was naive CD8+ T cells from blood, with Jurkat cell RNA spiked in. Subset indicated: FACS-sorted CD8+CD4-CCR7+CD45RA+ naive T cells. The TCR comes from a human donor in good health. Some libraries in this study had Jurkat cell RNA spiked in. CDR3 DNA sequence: TGCGCCAGCAGCCAAGAACCTGTGTACGGCGGGCGGGGCGAGCAGTTCTTC. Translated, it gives CASSQEPVYGGRGEQFF.